One and the same sample provided the 26 T cell receptor beta chains below, sequenced in a study of response to subunit inactivated influenza vaccine. Each CDR3 protein gets one entry after TCRdb re-called the RT-PCR reads with MiXCR. The sample contains roughly 160,000 distinct CDR3 sequences, about 10% of which appear only once. The input for sequencing was CD8+ T cells sorted from PBMCs, taken roughly 24 months after vaccination. The receptors derive from a man aged 50-75 years who received an inactivated influenza vaccine.

About this clonotype: An end of the junction differs from the germline gene, which may be a read error. The chain recombines TRBV4-1 with TRBJ2-5; 9 bases are shared with TRBD1. CDR1 MGHRA and CDR2 YSYEKL come from the germline V gene. The CDR3 runs to 15 residues. The CDR3 reads CASRQGRQGGETQYF. Here the CDR3 DNA reads TGCGCCAGCAGGCAAGGAAGACAGGGGGGAGAGACCCAGTACTTC.

This clonotype was counted a few times. The chain is built from TRBV10-3 and TRBJ2-1; 13 positions match TRBD2. J was trimmed by 0 bases and V by 8 bases; bases with no gene match: 10. The CDR3 totals 18 residues. Germline values: CDR1 ENHRY, CDR2 SYGVKD. The CDR3 region is CAIAGGLAGVSSYNEQFF. The CDR3 DNA reads TGTGCCATCGCAGGAGGACTAGCGGGGGTTAGCTCCTACAATGAGCAGTTCTTC.

At least ten counts were recorded for this clonotype. The chain has TRBV10-3 and TRBJ1-1; 7 positions match TRBD1. The germline CDR1 and CDR2 sequences are ENHRY and SYGVKD. Trimming removed 4 bases from V and 4 bases from J; junction bases left unmatched: 0. The CDR3 extends over 12 amino acids. The CDR3 sequence: CAISGDSTEAFF. The CDR3 bases are TGTGCCATCAGTGGGGACAGCACTGAAGCTTTCTTT.

This chain joins TRBV25-1 and TRBJ2-5; 8 bases map to TRBD2. Germline V gene data show CDR1 as MGHDK and CDR2 as SYGVNS. V lost 6 bases to trimming and J lost 4 bases; unmatched junction nucleotides: 7. This CDR3 has 14 residues. The CDR3 spells CASRDAGRAETQYF. As DNA, the CDR3 is TGTGCCAGCAGGGATGCCGGGAGGGCAGAGACCCAGTACTTC.

This chain joins TRBV20-1 and TRBJ1-2; 10 bases are shared with TRBD1. The CDR3 length is 15 residues. CDR1 and CDR2 (germline): DFQATT, SNEGSKA (reference sequence). Losses at the gene ends were 7 bases for V and 3 bases for J; bases not matched to a gene: 11. Here the CDR3 reads CSVDPGQGNYYGYTF. The CDR3 region has the DNA TGCAGTGTCGACCCGGGACAGGGGAATTACTATGGCTACACCTTC.

This clonotype was detected a few times. The V call is TRBV7-9, the J call TRBJ1-2; TRBD1 aligns across 11 bases. Looked up from germline, CDR1 is SEHNR and CDR2 is FQNEAQ (reference sequence). The V segment lost 5 bases and the J segment 5 bases; nucleotides outside the gene matches: 4. The CDR3 runs 14 residues. The CDR3 coding sequence is TGTGCCAGCAGCGCCGGGACAGGGGGTTATGGCTACACCTTC. Translating gives CASSAGTGGYGYTF.

This clonotype was seen repeatedly, ten times or more. The chain has TRBV28 and TRBJ1-2; no firm D call. This CDR3 region has 11 residues. CDR1 is MDHEN, CDR2 SYDVKM, per germline. V was pared by 6 bases and J by 3 bases, with 5 bases between. The CDR3 is CASSRHYGYTF. The CDR3 DNA reads TGTGCCAGCAGCCGACACTATGGCTACACCTTC.

This clonotype occurred a few times. The rearrangement links TRBV10-3 to TRBJ2-1; the D is unclear. CDR3 length equals 13 residues. V lost 8 bases and J 0 bases, leaving 8 bases between the germline ends. Germline V gives CDR1 ENHRY, CDR2 SYGVKD. CDR3: CAIGRSSYNEQFF. CDR3 sequence (DNA): TGTGCCATCGGCCGGAGCTCCTACAATGAGCAGTTCTTC.

This clonotype occurred a few times. The chain couples TRBV11-2 to TRBJ2-7; D may be TRBD1 (6 bases). Germline CDR1 reads SGHAT; CDR2 reads FQNNGV. Trimming took 6 bases from V and 2 from J, leaving 14 bases between them. CDR3 length: 14 amino acids. The CDR3 here is CASSSGTLTYEQYF. CDR3 coding DNA: TGTGCCAGCAGTTCCGGGACATTAACCTACGAGCAGTACTTC.

The chain is built from TRBV4-3 and TRBJ2-7; tentatively, D is TRBD1 (6 bases). The CDR3 has 17 amino acids. Germline V gene lookup returns CDR1 LGHNA and CDR2 YSLEER. Trimming took off 1 base at V and 3 bases at J, with 19 bases between the two ends. The CDR3: CASSQALGDMRGYEQYF. CDR3 bases: TGCGCCAGCAGCCAAGCATTAGGGGACATGAGGGGCTACGAGCAGTACTTC.

This clonotype came up a few times. CDR3 coding DNA: TGCGCCAGCAGCCAAGTACACGGGGACACTGAAGCTTTCTTT. Its protein product is CASSQVHGDTEAFF. V gene TRBV4-1 combines with J gene TRBJ1-1; D gene unclear. This CDR3 has 14 amino acids. Germline loops: CDR1 MGHRA, CDR2 YSYEKL. V lost 1 base and J 3 bases, leaving 9 bases between the germline ends.

This clonotype was detected only a few times. The gene calls are TRBV27 and TRBJ2-1; 10 bases line up with TRBD2. Germline loops: CDR1 MNHEY, CDR2 SMNVEV (reference sequence). The CDR3 length is 14 residues. The V segment lost 7 bases and the J segment 4 bases; nucleotides outside the gene matches: 4. CDR3 residues: CASKAGGPYNEQFF. The CDR3 DNA sequence: TGTGCCAGCAAAGCGGGAGGGCCTTACAATGAGCAGTTCTTC.

The chain is built from TRBV12-3 or TRBV12-4 and TRBJ1-1, with 7 bases fitting TRBD1. Unmatched junction bases numbered 11, after V lost 6 bases and J lost 1 base. The length of the CDR3 is 16 residues. CDR3 DNA: TGTGCCAGCAGAAGGGACAGATCCACAGCGAACACTGAAGCTTTCTTT. Amino acid sequence: CASRRDRSTANTEAFF.

V is TRBV27 and J is TRBJ2-7; tentative D call: TRBD2 (5 bases). The CDR3 runs to 14 residues. CDR1 is MNHEY, CDR2 SMNVEV, per germline (reference sequence). Trimming pared 5 bases from V and 0 bases from J, leaving 11 bases between. CDR3 loop: CASSPLGLSYEQYF. Written as DNA, the CDR3 is TGTGCCAGCAGTCCACTAGGCCTCTCCTACGAGCAGTACTTC.

The chain uses TRBV2 and TRBJ2-1, with 9 positions matching TRBD1. This CDR3 is 15 amino acids long. The trim removed 5 bases at V and 6 bases at J, leaving 8 bases unmatched. CDR1 is SNHLY and CDR2 is FYNNEI in the germline V gene. This CDR3 is CASSNTGTGSNEQFF. As DNA, the CDR3 is TGTGCCAGCAGTAATACCGGGACAGGGTCCAATGAGCAGTTCTTC.

The rearrangement links TRBV11-2 to TRBJ2-5; no reliable D call. Germline V lookup: CDR1 SGHAT, CDR2 FQNNGV. V shed 0 bases and J shed 4 bases, with 12 bases lying between them. The CDR3 totals 15 residues. The CDR3 bases are TGTGCCAGCAGCTTAGATTTCAGTATGTTAGAGACCCAGTACTTC. Translated, it gives CASSLDFSMLETQYF.

This clonotype was detected many times. The genes are TRBV12-3 or TRBV12-4 and TRBJ2-5; 9 nucleotides agree with TRBD2. V dropped 5 bases and J dropped 4; count of bases not matched to a gene: 5. The CDR3 has 14 residues. The CDR3 is CASSASGARETQYF. The CDR3 DNA reads as TGTGCCAGCAGTGCTAGCGGGGCTCGAGAGACCCAGTACTTC.

V usage is TRBV5-1 and J usage is TRBJ2-1; D is ambiguous. V gave up 4 bases and J gave up 6 bases, with 8 bases separating them. The germline gives CDR1 SGHRS, CDR2 YFSETQ. The CDR3 spans 12 residues. CDR3 sequence: CASSPQFNEQFF. As DNA, the CDR3 is TGCGCCAGCAGCCCACAATTCAATGAGCAGTTCTTC.

The chain couples TRBV23-1 to TRBJ2-4, with 9 bases fitting TRBD1. TRBV23-1 carries the ORF label, with uncertain function. The V segment lost 2 bases and the J segment 1 base; nucleotides outside the gene matches: 9. The CDR3 runs 18 residues. The CDR3 region has the DNA TGCGCCAGCAGTCAACTCCTAGGACAGGGGTTTGCCAAAAACATTCAGTACTTC. Translating it yields CASSQLLGQGFAKNIQYF.

This chain connects TRBV6-5 to TRBJ2-2, with a weak D call TRBD2 (5 bases). The CDR3 is made up of 16 amino acids. Germline CDR1 is MNHEY and CDR2 is SVGAGI. V shed 3 bases and J shed 4 bases, with 15 bases lying between them. CDR3 sequence (DNA): TGTGCCAGCAGTTATTCGACTACCTCGGGCACCGGGGAGCTGTTTTTT. It codes for CASSYSTTSGTGELFF.

This clonotype was seen ten or more times. This chain links TRBV4-2 with TRBJ2-1; 10 nucleotides match TRBD2. The CDR3 is 19 residues long. CDR1 is LGHNA and CDR2 is YNFKEQ in the germline V gene. The junction had 12 bases not matched to a gene; V was cut back by 3 bases and J by 1 base. DNA for the CDR3: TGTGCCAGCAGCCACCCCCCGGGAAGCGGGGGGGGGTCCTACAATGAGCAGTTCTTC. Its translation: CASSHPPGSGGGSYNEQFF.

This clonotype has only a few counts. This chain connects TRBV11-1 to TRBJ2-5; tentatively, D is TRBD1 (5 bases). With 1 base removed from V and 6 bases from J, the gap between germline ends came to 12 bases. CDR3 length: 14 residues. Per germline, CDR1 SGHAT and CDR2 FQDESV (reference sequence). The CDR3 sequence is CASSLVSPGKTQYF. The CDR3 coding sequence is TGTGCCAGCAGCTTAGTCTCCCCAGGGAAGACCCAGTACTTC.

CDR3 region: CATTPWGQGTGELFF. Here the CDR3 DNA reads TGTGCCACCACCCCCTGGGGGCAGGGTACCGGGGAGCTGTTTTTT. V and J are TRBV28 and TRBJ2-2; D perhaps matches TRBD1 (6 bases). In germline, CDR1 is MDHEN, CDR2 SYDVKM. The length of the CDR3 is 15 residues. Trimming took off 10 bases at V and 5 bases at J, with 20 bases between the two ends.

This clonotype was found many times. The chain employs TRBV11-2 and TRBJ2-1; TRBD2 agrees at 11 bases. This CDR3 is built from 15 residues. CDR1 and CDR2 (germline): SGHAT, FQNNGV. V shed 5 bases, J shed 8 bases, and the junction held 8 bases outside the gene matches. The CDR3 DNA reads TGTGCCAGCAGCCTCGGGACTAGCGGATGGTATGAGCAGTTCTTC. Its protein is CASSLGTSGWYEQFF.

There are many counts of this clonotype. The genes are TRBV9 and TRBJ2-3, with D perhaps TRBD2 (6 bases). This CDR3 is 16 amino acids long. V was trimmed by 0 bases and J by 4 bases, leaving 15 bases between them. Germline lookup yields CDR1 SGDLS and CDR2 YYNGEE. The CDR3 is CASSVGVGGGPDTQYF. The DNA for the CDR3 is TGTGCCAGCAGCGTAGGCGTGGGAGGAGGCCCAGATACGCAGTATTTT.

There are many counts of this clonotype. This rearrangement joins TRBV6-2 or TRBV6-3 to TRBJ2-2; D gene ambiguous. Germline V gene lookup returns CDR1 MNHEY and CDR2 SVGEGT. The V end lost 0 bases, the J end lost 5 bases, and 7 bases lay between the germline ends. This CDR3 has 14 amino acids. For the CDR3, the DNA is TGTGCCAGCAGTTACTCGAAAGTAACCGGGGAGCTGTTTTTT. This encodes CASSYSKVTGELFF.